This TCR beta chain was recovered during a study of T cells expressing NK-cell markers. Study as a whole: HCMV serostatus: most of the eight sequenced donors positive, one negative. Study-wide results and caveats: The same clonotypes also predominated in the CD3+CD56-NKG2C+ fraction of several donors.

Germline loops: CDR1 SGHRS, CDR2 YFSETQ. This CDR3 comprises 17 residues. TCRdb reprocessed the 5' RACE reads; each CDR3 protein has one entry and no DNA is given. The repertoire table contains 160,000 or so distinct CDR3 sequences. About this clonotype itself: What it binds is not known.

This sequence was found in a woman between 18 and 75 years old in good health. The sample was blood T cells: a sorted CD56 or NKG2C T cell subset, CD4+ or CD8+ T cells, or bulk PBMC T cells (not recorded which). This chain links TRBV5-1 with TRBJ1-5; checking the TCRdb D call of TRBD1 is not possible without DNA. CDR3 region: CASSLSPAGTGNQPQHF.